The next 18 T cell receptor beta chains were all read from a single sample in a study of early T cells in non-severe SARS-CoV-2 infection. Using its own MiXCR run on the 5' RACE reads, TCRdb lists one record per CDR3 protein. This table holds tens of thousands of distinct CDR3 sequences, under 8% found once. The source material was whole blood. These receptors were obtained from an adult who was a healthcare worker with PCR-confirmed SARS-CoV-2 infection or an uninfected control (not recorded which).

This clonotype was recorded at least ten times. The V gene is TRBV7-9, the J gene TRBJ1-5; D not resolved. V lost 1 base and J 7 bases, leaving 11 bases between the germline ends. The CDR3 runs to 14 residues. Germline CDR1 and CDR2: SEHNR and FQNEAQ (reference sequence). For the CDR3, the DNA is TGTGCCAGCAGCTTAGAAACTGACTGGCAGCCCCAGCATTTT. Amino acids: CASSLETDWQPQHF.

J is TRBJ1-6 and V is TRBV5-6; a possible D gene is TRBD1 (6 bases). CDR3 length: 18 residues. Germline CDR1 SGHDT, CDR2 YYEEEE. V lost 4 bases and J 0 bases, leaving 17 bases between the germline ends. CDR3 sequence reads: CASSLKGQRSSYNSPLHF. The CDR3 DNA sequence: TGTGCCAGCAGCCTGAAAGGACAGCGGAGCTCCTATAATTCACCCCTCCACTTT.

There are many counts of this clonotype. The CDR3 DNA sequence: TGTGCCAGCAGCGAACCGGGTGGCAGGAAGGATGAGCAGTTCTTC. Translated, it gives CASSEPGGRKDEQFF. The chain uses TRBV7-9 and TRBJ2-1; D not resolved. The CDR3 loop spans 15 amino acids. In germline, CDR1 is SEHNR, CDR2 FQNEAQ (reference sequence). V lost 5 bases and J lost 8, with 19 bases in between.

This clonotype was seen only a few times. V gene TRBV20-1 combines with J gene TRBJ2-3; D perhaps matches TRBD2 (6 bases). Germline CDR1 and CDR2: DFQATT and SNEGSKA (reference sequence). The CDR3 length is 13 residues. Trimming took 4 bases from V and 4 from J, leaving 12 bases between them. The CDR3 reads CSAKVGSADTQYF. CDR3 nucleotides: TGCAGTGCTAAAGTCGGGAGTGCAGATACGCAGTATTTT.

This clonotype was counted at least ten times. The rearrangement uses TRBV5-5 and TRBJ2-3, with D possibly being TRBD2 (5 bases). This CDR3 region has 12 residues. Trimming took 4 bases from V and 6 from J, leaving 9 bases between them. Germline loops: CDR1 SGHKS, CDR2 YYEKEE (reference sequence). The CDR3 DNA is TGTGCCAGCAGCCGGGATGTGGATACGCAGTATTTT. It encodes CASSRDVDTQYF.

There are many counts of this clonotype. This chain links TRBV20-1 with TRBJ1-4; D possibly corresponds to TRBD1 (6 bases). The V and J ends lost 4 bases and 12 bases respectively, with 24 bases between them. The V gene's germline CDR1 is DFQATT and CDR2 SNEGSKA (reference sequence). This CDR3 has 15 amino acids. CDR3 loop: CSAKTVQGIGGELFF. The CDR3 DNA sequence: TGCAGTGCTAAAACAGTACAGGGAATAGGCGGCGAACTGTTTTTT.

The rearrangement links TRBV7-6 to TRBJ2-3, with TRBD1 as a possible D gene (7 bases). This CDR3 is 14 amino acids long. V lost 5 bases to trimming and J lost 4 bases, with 13 bases between them. Germline lookup yields CDR1 SGHVS and CDR2 FNYEAQ. The CDR3 protein is CASSRQGGPDTQYF. The CDR3 DNA reads as TGTGCCAGCAGCCGTCAGGGGGGACCAGATACGCAGTATTTT. Combining the CDR3 with reference TRBV7-6 and TRBJ2-3 gives the whole variable domain GAGVSQSPRYKVTKRGQDVALRCDPISGHVSLYWYRQALGQGPEFLTYFNYEAQQDKSGLPNDRFSAERPEGSISTLTIQRTEQRDSAMYRCASSRQGGPDTQYFGPGTRLTVL.

This clonotype was picked up many times. The rearrangement links TRBV9 to TRBJ2-7; D uncertain. This CDR3 has 13 residues. CDR1 and CDR2 from the germline V gene are SGDLS and YYNGEE. V was clipped by 3 bases and J by 5 bases, with 12 bases between them. CDR3: CASSADFAHEQYF. The CDR3 bases are TGTGCCAGCAGCGCGGATTTCGCCCACGAGCAGTACTTC.

The chain uses TRBV14 and TRBJ1-1; D unclear. The CDR3 totals 12 residues. V was cut by 4 bases and J by 1 base, with 4 bases left in between. CDR1 and CDR2 from the germline V gene are SGHDN and FVKESK. In DNA, the CDR3 is TGTGCCAGCAGCCCAGGGAACACTGAAGCTTTCTTT. It translates to CASSPGNTEAFF. Complete variable domain (other parts from reference TRBV14 and TRBJ1-1): EAGVTQFPSHSVIEKGQTVTLRCDPISGHDNLYWYRRVMGKEIKFLLHFVKESKQDESGMPNNRFLAERTGGTYSTLKVQPAELEDSGVYFCASSPGNTEAFFGQGTRLTVV.

This CDR3 reads CSARTALSQETQYF. CDR3 DNA sequence: TGCAGTGCTAGAACGGCTCTATCCCAAGAGACCCAGTACTTC. V and J are TRBV20-1 and TRBJ2-5; no reliable D call. The V and J ends lost 2 bases and 1 base respectively, with 11 bases between them. The CDR3 consists of 14 residues. From germline, CDR1 is DFQATT and CDR2 SNEGSKA (reference sequence).

This clonotype was seen a handful of times. The CDR3 coding sequence is TGTGCCAGCAGCTACCGGGGGGGAGGCGAGCAGTACTTC. Translation: CASSYRGGGEQYF. The V gene is TRBV11-2, the J gene TRBJ2-7; the match to TRBD2 covers 8 bases. Germline loops: CDR1 SGHAT, CDR2 FQNNGV. With 4 bases clipped from V and 6 bases from J, the junction kept 5 bases outside the gene matches. The CDR3 sequence is 13 residues long.

This clonotype came up a few times. The V and J genes are TRBV6-1 and TRBJ2-2; D unresolved. Between the trimmed V and J ends, which lost 5 bases and 3 bases, there was a span of 10 bases. Looked up from germline, CDR1 is MNHNS and CDR2 is SASEGT. The CDR3 extends over 14 amino acids. The CDR3 region has the DNA TGTGCCAGCAGTCCTACTACCGACACCGGGGAGCTGTTTTTT. Its protein product is CASSPTTDTGELFF.

This clonotype was observed at least ten times. J is TRBJ2-3 and V is TRBV28; the D is unclear. V was clipped by 6 bases and J by 3 bases, with 4 bases between them. The CDR3 is 11 amino acids. Germline CDR1 MDHEN, CDR2 SYDVKM. CDR3 DNA: TGTGCCAGCAGAACTACAGATACGCAGTATTTT. Translating it yields CASRTTDTQYF.

In this sample, this clonotype turned up many times. The J gene is TRBJ1-5, the V gene TRBV25-1; a possible D gene is TRBD1 (5 bases). The V end lost 1 base, the J end lost 4 bases, and 8 bases lay between the germline ends. CDR3 size: 14 residues. Germline CDR1 is MGHDK and CDR2 is SYGVNS. CDR3 residues: CASSEFGGNQPQHF. The CDR3 DNA reads as TGTGCCAGCAGTGAATTTGGGGGGAATCAGCCCCAGCATTTT.

In its sample, this clonotype was seen many times. V is TRBV20-1 and J is TRBJ2-1, with 7 bases matching TRBD2. The trim removed 5 bases at V and 4 bases at J, leaving 11 bases unmatched. CDR1 is DFQATT, CDR2 SNEGSKA, per germline (reference sequence). This CDR3 has 15 amino acids. The CDR3 protein is CSAGKRDIEYNEQFF. The CDR3 coding sequence is TGCAGTGCTGGAAAGCGGGATATCGAATACAATGAGCAGTTCTTC.

This clonotype was detected many times. The CDR3, as DNA: TGTGCCAGCATTAGTAATTTGGAAGCTTTCTTT. Its translation: CASISNLEAFF. The J gene is TRBJ1-1, the V gene TRBV2, with D unresolved. Germline V lookup: CDR1 SNHLY, CDR2 FYNNEI. Trimming shortened V by 7 bases and J by 8 bases, and 11 bases separated the two germline ends. CDR3 length: 11 residues.

Concerning this clonotype: A much bigger clone sits one base away, suggesting this may be a read error. V usage is TRBV3-1 and J usage is TRBJ2-4; weak D call: TRBD2 (5 bases). The length of the CDR3 is 15 residues. Germline V gene lookup returns CDR1 LGHDT and CDR2 YNNKEL (reference sequence). The CDR3 bases are TGTGCCAGCAGCCTGGGGAGTTGGGCCAAAATCATTCAGTACTTC. This gives the protein CASSLGSWAKIIQYF.

This clonotype was found many times. V gene TRBV28 combines with J gene TRBJ1-4; D uncertain. Germline V gene data show CDR1 as MDHEN and CDR2 as SYDVKM. V lost 6 bases and J 2 bases, leaving 10 bases between the germline ends. CDR3 length: 14 residues. The CDR3 protein is CASSSGTTNEKLFF. The CDR3 DNA sequence: TGTGCCAGCAGCTCGGGAACCACTAATGAAAAACTGTTTTTT.